The rows below give T cell receptor beta chains drawn from one sample of a study of response to subunit inactivated influenza vaccine. TCRdb fed the RT-PCR reads into MiXCR, producing one record per CDR3 protein. Here the sample spans fewer than 700,000 distinct CDR3 sequences, approximately 12% being singletons. The sequenced sample was PBMCs from blood, obtained more than 35 days after vaccination. The receptor set was obtained from a man in his fifties or sixties who received an inactivated influenza vaccine. CDR3s include the opening cysteine and the closing phenylalanine or tryptophan. Each record gives: J gene, V gene, clone size, D gene, CDR3 protein, CDR3 DNA. The D gene is left open where the match is weak. A clone size is listed for some rows: how often the clone was seen (once, few, many), or a class if it is expanded.

>TRBJ2-7|TRBV20-1|few|TRBD2
CSAPPLAGGSYEQYF
TGCAGTGCCCCGCCCCTAGCGGGAGGCTCCTACGAGCAGTACTTC
>TRBJ2-7|TRBV7-3|few|.
CASSLDTHSYEQYF
TGTGCCAGCAGCTTAGACACACACTCCTACGAGCAGTACTTC
>TRBJ2-5|TRBV20-1|.|TRBD2
CSARDGGGAQETQYF
TGCAGTGCTAGAGATGGCGGGGGTGCACAAGAGACCCAGTACTTC
>TRBJ2-7|TRBV4-2|.|.
CASSPLHISYEQYF
TGTGCCAGCAGCCCCCTACATATATCCTACGAGCAGTACTTC
>TRBJ2-3|TRBV29-1|.|TRBD2
CSVVLAGRDTQYF
TGCAGCGTTGTCCTAGCGGGAAGAGATACGCAGTATTTT
>TRBJ2-7|TRBV20-1|.|TRBD1
CSASRQGYEQYF
TGCAGTGCTAGCAGACAGGGGTACGAGCAGTACTTC
>TRBJ2-1|TRBV14|many|TRBD2
CASSQVAGASYNEQFF
TGTGCCAGCAGCCAAGTAGCGGGAGCATCGTACAATGAGCAGTTCTTC
>TRBJ2-1|TRBV5-5|few|TRBD1
CASSTPGGGNEQFF
TGTGCCAGCAGCACCCCAGGGGGCGGGAATGAGCAGTTCTTC
>TRBJ2-1|TRBV20-1|.|TRBD2
CSASKLAGTEQFF
TGCAGTGCTAGTAAACTAGCGGGGACTGAGCAGTTCTTC
>TRBJ1-1|TRBV4-1|.|.
CASSRYPPTGYLNTEAFF
TGCGCCAGCAGCCGATACCCCCCTACAGGGTATCTGAACACTGAAGCTTTCTTT
>TRBJ1-2|TRBV7-9|.|.
CASSFDRSYGYTF
TGTGCCAGCAGCTTCGACAGGAGCTATGGCTACACCTTC
>TRBJ2-7|TRBV5-1|.|TRBD2
CASSFLPSGRADEQYF
TGCGCCAGCAGCTTTTTACCCAGCGGGAGGGCCGACGAGCAGTACTTC
>TRBJ2-5|TRBV9|few|.
CASSFGLTVEETQYF
TGTGCCAGCAGCTTCGGACTGACCGTTGAAGAGACCCAGTACTTC
>TRBJ2-3|TRBV7-2|few|.
CASRWIADTQYF
TGTGCCAGCAGGTGGATTGCCGATACGCAGTATTTT
>TRBJ2-1|TRBV6-1|many|TRBD2
CASNQLAGGHEQFF
TGTGCCAGCAACCAACTAGCGGGGGGACATGAGCAGTTCTTC
>TRBJ1-6|TRBV15|few|TRBD1
CATSGLQGGNSPLHF
TGTGCCACCAGCGGCCTGCAGGGGGGTAATTCACCCCTCCACTTT
>TRBJ2-1|TRBV20-1|many|.
CSGGDSLGDEQFF
TGCAGTGGGGGGGACTCTTTAGGGGATGAGCAGTTCTTC
>TRBJ1-1|TRBV30|few|TRBD1
CAWSSNLGTGRTEAFF
TGTGCCTGGAGTTCTAACCTCGGGACAGGGAGGACTGAAGCTTTCTTT
>TRBJ1-1|TRBV7-2|many|.
CASSLDGSGKAFF
TGTGCCAGCAGCTTAGATGGGTCAGGGAAAGCTTTCTTT
>TRBJ2-1|TRBV24-1|many|.
CATGWTDYNEQFF
TGTGCCACCGGGTGGACTGACTACAATGAGCAGTTCTTC
>TRBJ2-6|TRBV28|few|.
CASTPYTGANVLTF
TGTGCCAGCACCCCCTATACGGGGGCCAACGTCCTGACTTTC
>TRBJ1-1|TRBV6-2/TRBV6-3|few|TRBD1
CASSPTGVPFF
TGTGCCAGCAGCCCGACAGGGGTTCCTTTCTTT
>TRBJ1-3|TRBV12-3/TRBV12-4|few|.
CASSLARFSGGNTIYF
TGTGCCAGCAGTTTGGCGCGCTTCAGCGGGGGAAACACCATATATTTT
>TRBJ1-4|TRBV5-1|few|.
CASTLPTYRREKLFF
TGCGCCAGCACCCTACCCACGTATAGACGAGAAAAACTGTTTTTT